This T cell receptor (beta chain) was documented in a study of blood T cell repertoires in COVID-19. Study at large: The United States, Italy and Spain were the sources of the acute and convalescent COVID-19 samples. From T cells, B-cell-depleted T cells, or PBMCs came the material, which was cDNA or gDNA.

Per the original data handling: It was from reference gene primer amplification that nucleated cell counts were estimated. The method was immunoSEQ multiplex PCR; TCRdb's version includes in-frame clones alone and lacks a portion of them. V and J calls and clone size are given by that table; D and trimming were obtained from the DNA. Counted here are around 80,000 clones, about 82% occurring once; the ten biggest clones make up 15% to 18%. This CDR3 has 15 amino acids. The germline gives CDR1 WNHNN, CDR2 SYGVQD (reference sequence). Trimming at V came to 2 bases and at J to 4 bases, leaving 5 bases not matched to a gene.

The clonotype comes from a woman of 80 years or more with acute or convalescent COVID-19. Source material: peripheral blood. The chain couples TRBV10-1 to TRBJ2-1, with 7 bases aligning to TRBD1. CDR3 residues: CASSEPKGQYNEQFF. As DNA, the CDR3 is TGCGCCAGCAGTGAGCCAAAGGGACAGTACAATGAGCAGTTCTTC.